This T cell receptor (beta chain) was captured by sequencing in a study of cytomegalovirus exposure and HLA in healthy donors. PCR was performed using 60 Vbeta and 13 Jbeta primers. The method was immunoSEQ multiplex PCR; TCRdb's version includes in-frame clones alone and lacks a portion of them. The sample totals over 100,000 clones. This CDR3 has 14 amino acids. V was shortened by 0 bases and J by 6 bases, with 11 bases between the two germline ends. Germline V gene lookup returns CDR1 MNHEY and CDR2 SVGAGI. General study results and limits: A list of roughly 160 TCR beta chains associated with cytomegalovirus was given. Several of the most significant clusters appeared, in a later analysis, to be linked to common viral pathogens.

Concerning this clone itself: Its target is unknown.

Sequencing was performed on PBMCs. This chain uses TRBV6-5 with TRBJ1-1; D is undetermined. The source is a man aged 18 to 30 in good health and CMV-seronegative. In DNA, the CDR3 is TGTGCCAGCAGTTACTCGATCAGGCTGGCTGAAGCTTTCTTT. As protein: CASSYSIRLAEAFF.